This TCR beta chain was retrieved from a study of blood T cell repertoires in COVID-19 (dated by TCRdb to about 2020). Some background on the complete study: Samples from collaborators originated in the United States, Italy and Spain and spanned both the acute and convalescent phases of COVID-19. The dataset comprised deeply sampled blood TCRbeta repertoires from subjects exposed to, actively infected with, or recovered from COVID-19. HLA class I and class II types, where available, came from metadata supplied by the sample provider rather than from assay-based typing. The material from the prospective study consisted of cDNA or gDNA derived from T cells, B-cell-depleted T cells, or PBMCs. The repertoires were released in a freely available public database intended as a resource for research on the immune response to SARS-CoV-2. Samples were obtained from the ongoing ImmuneRACE study (first 160 participants) and from over 1,000 subjects provided by 6 global collaborators. Sample metadata almost always included a de-identified subject ID, COVID-19 status, age in years and sex. Paper-wide results and their limitations: How much clinical and demographic metadata was included differed by source and by participant, and the metadata was provided uncurated.

The CDR3 runs 15 amino acids, cysteine and phenylalanine included. Only the CDR3 DNA stays, 45 bases, in frame from base 1. V is pruned by 5 bases and J by 5 bases, leaving 9 bases of the junction without a gene match. CDR1 and CDR2 are read off the germline V gene as MDHEN and SYDVKM. About this clone: There is no known antigen for this receptor. Base qualities are missing; no much larger clone stands one base away.

Whole blood was collected in K2EDTA tubes by collaborating institutions according to the institutions' own protocols. Collaborator samples were shipped for TCRbeta analysis as frozen whole blood, isolated PBMCs, or DNA extracted from either sample type. The immunoSEQ Assay, a bias-controlled multiplex PCR, was used to amplify TCRbeta CDR3 regions from genomic DNA. The authors' pipeline ran thus. The number of nucleated cells in each sample was estimated from the amplification of reference gene primers within the assay. Sequence reads were collapsed and filtered to measure the absolute abundance of every unique TCRbeta CDR3 rearrangement. Productive Simpson clonality was computed per sample as the square root of Simpson's diversity index over productive rearrangements. TCRdb re-hosts the immuneACCESS table, in-frame sequences only. Its copies lack some clones; in the studies checked, an unresolved V gene accounts for under half of them, and the cause for the rest is not known. V, J and clone size reflect that table, while D and trimming were determined from the DNA. This sample holds around 300,000 clones; around nine tenths were observed only once. The ten largest clones represent 2.2% of the sample.

The chain is assembled from TRBV28 and TRBJ2-4, with TRBD1 identical over 7 junction bases. This clonotype originated in a man aged 50 to 60 with acute or convalescent COVID-19. The sample was peripheral blood. The bases read TGTGCCAGCAGTCCACGACAGGGCCTCCAAAACATTCAGTACTTC. This gives the protein CASSPRQGLQNIQYF.